Following are 14 T cell receptor beta chains from one sample sequenced in a study of blood T cell repertoires in COVID-19. Some clones are missing from TCRdb's copy, which holds only in-frame ones; the method was immunoSEQ multiplex PCR. Here the sample spans some 51,000 clones, more than 75% being singletons. The sample consisted of peripheral blood. These receptor sequences come from a man aged 50 to 59 with active COVID-19.

The J gene is TRBJ2-4, the V gene TRBV2, with TRBD1 matching over 8 bases. There are 13 residues in the CDR3. With V trimmed by 7 bases and J by 5 bases, 4 bases remained unmatched. The germline CDR1 and CDR2 sequences are SNHLY and FYNNEI. As DNA, the CDR3 is TGTGCCAGCACCCTGGACAGGGAAAACATTCAGTACTTC. It encodes CASTLDRENIQYF. Full variable domain (missing parts from reference TRBV2 and TRBJ2-4): EPEVTQTPSHQVTQMGQEVILRCVPISNHLYFYWYRQILGQKVEFLVSFYNNEISEKSEIFDDQFSVERPDGSNFTLKIRSTKLEDSAMYFCASTLDRENIQYFGAGTRLSVL.

The chain carries TRBV5-6 and TRBJ1-6, with 7 bases that match TRBD1. The ends lost 0 bases at V and 7 bases at J; junction bases unmatched: 10. The length of the CDR3 is 17 residues. Germline V gene data show CDR1 as SGHDT and CDR2 as YYEEEE. The CDR3 loop is CASSLGQGVLRNSPLHF. For the CDR3, the DNA is TGTGCCAGCAGCTTGGGGCAGGGGGTTTTAAGGAATTCACCCCTCCACTTT.

J is TRBJ2-1 and V is TRBV4-1, with 8 bases that match TRBD2. From germline, CDR1 is MGHRA and CDR2 YSYEKL. The V gene end was trimmed by 4 bases and the J gene end by 4 bases; junction bases not matched to a gene: 9. The CDR3 is 16 amino acids. Written as DNA, the CDR3 is TGCGCCAGCAGCCCGCTATCGGGGGGGCCTTACAATGAGCAGTTCTTC. It is translated as CASSPLSGGPYNEQFF.

This chain links TRBV21-1 with TRBJ1-3; the table assigns TRBD1, which was not confirmed against the DNA. TRBV21-1 is given as a pseudogene. The CDR3 contains 15 residues. CDR3 loop: CASSKVDSLGNTIYF. CDR3 sequence (DNA): TGTGCCAGCAGCAAAGTGGACAGCCTTGGAAACACCATATATTTT.

The chain recombines TRBV5-1 with TRBJ2-2; no definite D call. The ends were cut back, 6 bases at V and 0 bases at J, with 9 bases in the middle. This CDR3 spans 14 amino acids. Germline V gene data show CDR1 as SGHRS and CDR2 as YFSETQ. CDR3 bases: TGCGCCAGCAAGCTACAGCCGAACACCGGGGAGCTGTTTTTT. Its protein product is CASKLQPNTGELFF.

The gene calls are TRBV15 and TRBJ1-6, with a possible D match to TRBD1 (6 bases). Germline assignment: CDR1 LNHNV and CDR2 YYDKDF (reference sequence). V was pared by 3 bases and J by 6 bases, with 6 bases between. CDR3 length: 13 residues. CDR3 nucleotides: TGTGCCACCAGCAGGGACAGTAATTCACCCCTCCACTTT. Translated, it gives CATSRDSNSPLHF.

The V and J genes are TRBV7-2 and TRBJ1-4; D perhaps matches TRBD1 (6 bases). V lost 4 bases, J lost 8 bases, and 14 bases lay in between. Germline V gene lookup returns CDR1 SGHTA and CDR2 FQGNSA. This CDR3 has 14 residues. CDR3 DNA sequence: TGTGCCAGCAGCTCACAGGGAATGAAAGAAAAACTGTTTTTT. Encoded protein: CASSSQGMKEKLFF.

This chain joins TRBV6-5 and TRBJ2-7, with a possible D match to TRBD1 (6 bases). This CDR3 comprises 13 residues. Germline CDR1 reads MNHEY; CDR2 reads SVGAGI. Between the trimmed V and J ends, which lost 6 bases and 6 bases, there was a span of 15 bases. The CDR3 nucleotides read TGTGCCAGCAGCACGGGACAAGGACGCGAGCAGTACTTC. Translation: CASSTGQGREQYF.

The chain couples TRBV15 to TRBJ2-5; D call uncertain. The length of the CDR3 is 14 residues. Looked up from germline, CDR1 is LNHNV and CDR2 is YYDKDF (reference sequence). V was clipped by 1 base and J by 5 bases, with 11 bases between them. In DNA, the CDR3 is TGTGCCACCAGCAGAGGGCTCCTCAGTGAGACCCAGTACTTC. Translating gives CATSRGLLSETQYF.

This chain links TRBV30 with TRBJ2-7, with 9 bases fitting TRBD2. The CDR3 has 13 residues. Germline loops: CDR1 GTSNPN, CDR2 SVGIG (reference sequence). The J segment lost 6 bases and the V segment lost 4 bases, leaving 7 bases of the junction unmatched. The CDR3 loop reads CAWTPGLAFEQYF. DNA for the CDR3: TGTGCCTGGACCCCGGGACTAGCCTTCGAGCAGTACTTC.

This chain joins TRBV28 and TRBJ1-5, with TRBD1 as a possible D gene (5 bases). The CDR3 has 14 residues. V lost 6 bases and J 1 base, leaving 10 bases between the germline ends. Germline lookup yields CDR1 MDHEN and CDR2 SYDVKM. CDR3: CASSLGGSNQPQHF. CDR3 DNA sequence: TGTGCCAGCAGCTTGGGGGGGAGCAATCAGCCCCAGCATTTT.

The chain joins TRBV10-1 to TRBJ2-4; D is possibly TRBD2 (6 bases). Germline lookup yields CDR1 WNHNN and CDR2 SYGVQD (reference sequence). This CDR3 comprises 13 residues. Trimming left V 3 bases short and J 6 bases short, with 9 bases between. The CDR3 sequence: CASSDPAGNIQYF. The CDR3 DNA reads as TGCGCCAGCAGTGACCCAGCGGGAAACATTCAGTACTTC.

The rearrangement links TRBV19 to TRBJ2-3; 11 bases match TRBD1. From germline, CDR1 is LNHDA and CDR2 SQIVND (reference sequence). The CDR3 is 14 residues long. V shed 7 bases and J 4 bases; nucleotides not matched to a gene: 4. CDR3 region: CASTTGQGADTQYF. Here the CDR3 DNA reads TGTGCCAGTACTACGGGACAGGGGGCAGATACGCAGTATTTT.

The chain has TRBV5-1 and TRBJ2-7; 7 bases map to TRBD1. CDR3 size: 15 residues. Germline lookup yields CDR1 SGHRS and CDR2 YFSETQ. Losses at the gene ends were 7 bases for V and 3 bases for J; bases not matched to a gene: 13. Written as DNA, the CDR3 is TGCGCCAGCGGGATCGATAGGGGGCAAGTCTACGAGCAGTACTTC. Amino acid sequence: CASGIDRGQVYEQYF.